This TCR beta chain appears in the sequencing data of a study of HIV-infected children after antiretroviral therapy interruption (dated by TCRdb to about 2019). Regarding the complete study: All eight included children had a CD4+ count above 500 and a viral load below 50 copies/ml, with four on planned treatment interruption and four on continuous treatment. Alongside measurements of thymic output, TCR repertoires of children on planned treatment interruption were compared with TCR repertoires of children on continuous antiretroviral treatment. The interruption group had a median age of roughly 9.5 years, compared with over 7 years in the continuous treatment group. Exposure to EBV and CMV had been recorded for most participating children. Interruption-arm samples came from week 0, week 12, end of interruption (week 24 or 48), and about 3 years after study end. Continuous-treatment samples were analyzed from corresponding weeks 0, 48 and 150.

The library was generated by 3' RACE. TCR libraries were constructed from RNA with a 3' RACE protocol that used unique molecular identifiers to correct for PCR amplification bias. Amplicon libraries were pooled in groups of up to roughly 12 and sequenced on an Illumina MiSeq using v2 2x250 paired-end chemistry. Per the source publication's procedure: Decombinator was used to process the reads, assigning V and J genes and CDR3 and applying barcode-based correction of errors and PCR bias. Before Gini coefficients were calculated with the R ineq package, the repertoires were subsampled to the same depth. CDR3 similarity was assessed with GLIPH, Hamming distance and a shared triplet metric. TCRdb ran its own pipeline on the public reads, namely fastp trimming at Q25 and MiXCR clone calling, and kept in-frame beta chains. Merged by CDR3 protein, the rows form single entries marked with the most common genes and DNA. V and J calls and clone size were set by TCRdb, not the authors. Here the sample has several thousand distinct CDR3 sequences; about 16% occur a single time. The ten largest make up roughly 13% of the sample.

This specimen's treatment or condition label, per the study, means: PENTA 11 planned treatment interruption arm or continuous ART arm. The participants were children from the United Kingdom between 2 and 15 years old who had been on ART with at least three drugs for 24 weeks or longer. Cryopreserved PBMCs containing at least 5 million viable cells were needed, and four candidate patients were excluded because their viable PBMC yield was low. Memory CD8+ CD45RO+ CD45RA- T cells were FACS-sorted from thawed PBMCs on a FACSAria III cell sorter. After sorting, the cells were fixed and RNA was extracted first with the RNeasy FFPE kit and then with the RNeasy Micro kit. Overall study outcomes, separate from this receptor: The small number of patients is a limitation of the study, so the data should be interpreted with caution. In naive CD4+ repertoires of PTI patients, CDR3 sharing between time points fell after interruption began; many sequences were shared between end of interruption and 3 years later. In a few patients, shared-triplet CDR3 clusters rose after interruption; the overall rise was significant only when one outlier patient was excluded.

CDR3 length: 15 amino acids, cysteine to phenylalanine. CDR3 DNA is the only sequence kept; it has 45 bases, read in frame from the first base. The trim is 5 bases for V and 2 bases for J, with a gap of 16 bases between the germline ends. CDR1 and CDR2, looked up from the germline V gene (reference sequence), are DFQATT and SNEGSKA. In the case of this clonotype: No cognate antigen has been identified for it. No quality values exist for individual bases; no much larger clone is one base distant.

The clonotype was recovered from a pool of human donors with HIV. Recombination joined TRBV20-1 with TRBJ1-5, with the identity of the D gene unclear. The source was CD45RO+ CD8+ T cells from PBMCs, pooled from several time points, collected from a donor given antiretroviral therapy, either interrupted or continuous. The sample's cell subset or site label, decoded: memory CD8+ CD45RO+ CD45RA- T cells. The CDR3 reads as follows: CSAQPGGNGNQPQHF. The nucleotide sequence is TGCAGTGCTCAACCAGGTGGAAATGGCAATCAGCCCCAGCATTTT.